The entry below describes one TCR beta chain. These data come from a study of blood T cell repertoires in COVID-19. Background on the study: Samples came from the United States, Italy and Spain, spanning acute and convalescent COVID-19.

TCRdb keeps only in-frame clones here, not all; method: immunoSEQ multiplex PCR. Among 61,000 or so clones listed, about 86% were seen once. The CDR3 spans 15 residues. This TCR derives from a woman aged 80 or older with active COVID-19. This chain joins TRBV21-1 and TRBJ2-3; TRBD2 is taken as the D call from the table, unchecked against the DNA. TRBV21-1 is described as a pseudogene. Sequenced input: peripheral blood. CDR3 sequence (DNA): TGTGCCAGCAGCAACACAGCGGGGGGGACAGATACGCAGTATTTT. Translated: CASSNTAGGTDTQYF.